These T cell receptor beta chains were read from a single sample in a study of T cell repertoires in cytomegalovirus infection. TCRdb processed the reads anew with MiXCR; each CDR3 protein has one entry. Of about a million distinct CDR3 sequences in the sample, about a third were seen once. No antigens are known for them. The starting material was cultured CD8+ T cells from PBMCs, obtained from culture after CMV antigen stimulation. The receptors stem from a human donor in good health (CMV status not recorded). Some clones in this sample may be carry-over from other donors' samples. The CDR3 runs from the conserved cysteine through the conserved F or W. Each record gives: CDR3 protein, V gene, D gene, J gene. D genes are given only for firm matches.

cdr3_aa: CASSQDNIDIYNEQFF
v_call: TRBV4-3
d_call: .
j_call: TRBJ2-1

cdr3_aa: CASRRPRTEGNNEQFF
v_call: TRBV7-6
d_call: .
j_call: TRBJ2-1

cdr3_aa: CASRGGPHEQYF
v_call: TRBV4-1
d_call: TRBD2
j_call: TRBJ2-7

cdr3_aa: CASSSQLRVYNEQFF
v_call: TRBV7-9
d_call: .
j_call: TRBJ2-1

cdr3_aa: CASSFVTGATDTQYF
v_call: TRBV7-8
d_call: .
j_call: TRBJ2-3

cdr3_aa: CASSLETGRVYEQYF
v_call: TRBV7-2
d_call: .
j_call: TRBJ2-7

cdr3_aa: CASSQERRETDTQYF
v_call: TRBV4-1
d_call: .
j_call: TRBJ2-3

cdr3_aa: CASSQDPTSGGAKDTQYF
v_call: TRBV4-1
d_call: TRBD2
j_call: TRBJ2-3

cdr3_aa: CASSRPGQGPGELFF
v_call: TRBV7-9
d_call: TRBD1
j_call: TRBJ2-2

cdr3_aa: CSVDGQGNSYNEQFF
v_call: TRBV29-1
d_call: .
j_call: TRBJ2-1

cdr3_aa: CASSLDGPSNYGYTF
v_call: TRBV7-2
d_call: .
j_call: TRBJ1-2

cdr3_aa: CASSPYGQGLPYNEQFF
v_call: TRBV7-3
d_call: TRBD1
j_call: TRBJ2-1

cdr3_aa: CASSARDSTYGYTF
v_call: TRBV9
d_call: TRBD1
j_call: TRBJ1-2